This TCR beta chain was retrieved from a study of T cell responses to AZD1222 COVID-19 vaccine. Across the whole study: Pooled samples include second doses given at about 4 or 12 weeks.

Study-wide results and caveats: When two AZD1222 doses had been given, Spike-specific TCR breadth and depth rose. Donors were chiefly white British, with a greater number of females, and clonal diversity was perhaps underestimated.

The ends were cut back, 4 bases at V and 5 bases at J, with 9 bases in the middle. Germline CDR1 is MNHEY and CDR2 is SMNVEV (reference sequence). This CDR3 region has 13 residues. About this clone: The antigen remains unidentified.

Assay used: immunoSEQ multiplex PCR; TCRdb lists only in-frame clones, some missing. Among 120,000 to 150,000 clones listed, 90% were seen once. The rearrangement uses TRBV27 and TRBJ1-5, with D unclear. This TCR was sampled from an adult in good health. The sequencing here drew on peripheral blood, taken on day 0 of AZD1222 vaccination. This chain's CDR3 is CASSWGRYQPQHF. The CDR3 coding sequence is TGTGCCAGCAGTTGGGGAAGATATCAGCCCCAGCATTTT.